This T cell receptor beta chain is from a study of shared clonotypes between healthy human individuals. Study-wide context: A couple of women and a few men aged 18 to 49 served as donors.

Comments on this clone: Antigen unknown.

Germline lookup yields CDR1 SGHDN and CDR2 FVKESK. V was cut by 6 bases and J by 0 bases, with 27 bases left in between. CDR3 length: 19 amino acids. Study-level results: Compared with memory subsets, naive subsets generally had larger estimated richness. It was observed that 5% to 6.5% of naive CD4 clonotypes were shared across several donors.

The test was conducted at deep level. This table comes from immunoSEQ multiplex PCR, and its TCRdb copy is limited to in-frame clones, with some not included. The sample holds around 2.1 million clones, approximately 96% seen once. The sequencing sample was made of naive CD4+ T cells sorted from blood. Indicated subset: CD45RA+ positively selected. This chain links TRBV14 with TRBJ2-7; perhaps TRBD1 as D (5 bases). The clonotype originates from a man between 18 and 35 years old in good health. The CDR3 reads CASRPHQGAGTTSSYEQYF. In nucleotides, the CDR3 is TGTGCCAGCAGACCGCACCAAGGGGCAGGTACTACGAGCTCCTACGAGCAGTACTTC.